The rows below give T cell receptor beta chains drawn from one sample of a study of shared clonotypes between healthy human individuals. The protocol was immunoSEQ multiplex PCR, while the TCRdb copy is restricted to in-frame clones and leaves out a portion. The table shows approximately 840,000 clones, with just over 95% occurring only once. The sequencing sample was made of naive CD8+ T cells sorted from blood. Receptors were obtained from a man aged 30-40 years in good health. Each CDR3 is given with its conserved first and last residue. Fields, in order: D gene, J gene, V gene, clone size, CDR3 protein, CDR3 DNA. The D gene is left open where the match is weak. Some rows have no size entry. The others give once, few or many, or a class for an expanded clone.

-	TRBJ2-3	TRBV14	-	CASSQAPGPGLSDTQYF	TGTGCCAGCAGCCAAGCCCCGGGGCCGGGGTTGTCTGATACGCAGTATTTT
-	TRBJ2-7	TRBV5-1	once	CASSLTREEQYF	TGCGCCAGCAGCTTGACTAGGGAAGAGCAGTACTTC
TRBD2	TRBJ2-7	TRBV14	-	CASSAGPGGGYEQYF	TGTGCCAGCAGCGCCGGGCCGGGAGGGGGCTACGAGCAGTACTTC
TRBD2	TRBJ2-1	TRBV5-5	once	CASRPLLAGVENEQFF	TGTGCCAGCAGGCCACTACTGGCGGGAGTGGAAAATGAGCAGTTCTTC
TRBD1	TRBJ2-7	TRBV19	once	CARAPGGHEQYF	TGTGCCAGGGCCCCAGGGGGCCACGAGCAGTACTTC
TRBD1	TRBJ1-1	TRBV5-4	-	CASSFAGTAAFF	TGTGCCAGCAGCTTCGCCGGGACAGCAGCTTTCTTT
-	TRBJ2-7	TRBV27	-	CASSLSRVTYEQYF	TGTGCCAGCAGTTTATCGAGGGTCACCTACGAGCAGTACTTC
TRBD2	TRBJ2-1	TRBV6-5	-	CASSYASGSSYNEQFF	TGTGCCAGCAGTTACGCTAGCGGCAGCTCCTACAATGAGCAGTTCTTC
TRBD2	TRBJ2-1	TRBV28	-	CATAGTSGGNEQFF	TGTGCCACCGCCGGGACTAGCGGTGGGAATGAGCAGTTCTTC
TRBD1	TRBJ1-5	TRBV7-9	-	CASSLADRDNQPQHF	TGTGCCAGCAGCTTAGCGGACAGGGACAATCAGCCCCAGCATTTT
-	TRBJ2-7	TRBV7-9	once	CASSLTQPGEQYF	TGTGCCAGCAGCTTAACACAGCCCGGCGAGCAGTACTTC
-	TRBJ2-7	TRBV5-4	-	CASSLMEGLSYEQYF	TGTGCCAGCAGCTTGATGGAGGGCCTATCCTACGAGCAGTACTTC
-	TRBJ1-5	TRBV9	-	CASSEYRDSNQPQHF	TGTGCCAGCAGCGAGTACAGGGATAGCAATCAGCCCCAGCATTTT
-	TRBJ2-7	TRBV7-9	-	CASSPRWGYEQYF	TGTGCCAGCAGCCCGAGGTGGGGGTACGAGCAGTACTTC
-	TRBJ2-3	TRBV27	-	CASSGYRVARGDTQYF	TGTGCCAGCAGTGGATACAGGGTCGCCCGGGGCGATACGCAGTATTTT
TRBD2	TRBJ2-1	TRBV12-5	-	CASGPATSGSQFYNEQFF	TGTGCTAGTGGTCCCGCGACGAGCGGGAGTCAATTTTACAATGAGCAGTTCTTC
TRBD1	TRBJ1-1	TRBV28	-	CASSFKGRGLRTEAFF	TGTGCCAGCAGTTTTAAGGGCAGGGGGCTGAGAACTGAAGCTTTCTTT
-	TRBJ2-7	TRBV6-6	-	CASSPGRREYYEQYF	TGTGCCAGCAGTCCTGGGCGACGGGAATACTACGAGCAGTACTTC
-	TRBJ2-5	TRBV28	-	CASSPRRVGETQYF	TGTGCCAGCAGCCCTCGACGGGTAGGGGAGACCCAGTACTTC
TRBD2	TRBJ2-1	TRBV18	-	CASSLTSAWGNEQFF	TGTGCCAGCTCACTGACTAGCGCCTGGGGCAATGAGCAGTTCTTC
TRBD2	TRBJ2-5	TRBV7-2	-	CASSLLATSGYQETQYF	TGTGCCAGCAGCTTACTGGCGACTAGCGGGTACCAAGAGACCCAGTACTTC
TRBD2	TRBJ2-1	TRBV7-9	-	CASSLTAGGYINEQFF	TGTGCCAGCAGCTTGACGGCGGGAGGATACATCAATGAGCAGTTCTTC
-	TRBJ2-1	TRBV11-2	once	CASSFTRYTYNEQFF	TGTGCCAGCAGCTTTACTAGATATACCTACAATGAGCAGTTCTTC
TRBD1	TRBJ1-1	TRBV7-9	-	CASSLPGQVGTEAFF	TGTGCCAGCAGCCTCCCGGGACAGGTGGGCACTGAAGCTTTCTTT
-	TRBJ1-2	TRBV27	-	CASRDSTLAGYTF	TGTGCCAGCCGGGACTCCACCCTGGCAGGCTACACCTTC
-	TRBJ2-7	TRBV7-6	-	CASSLGPIGLSYEQYF	TGTGCCAGCAGCTTAGGGCCTATTGGCCTGTCCTACGAGCAGTACTTC
-	TRBJ2-3	TRBV5-5	-	CASSVGIDTQYF	TGTGCCAGCAGCGTAGGGATTGATACGCAGTATTTT